A single sample gave rise to the 24 T cell receptor beta chains below, sequenced in a study of blood T cell repertoires in COVID-19. Sequencing used immunoSEQ multiplex PCR; TCRdb keeps in-frame clones, though not all of them. The sample has roughly 150,000 clones, roughly 90% seen once. The sequenced sample consisted of peripheral blood. These receptors were taken from a man aged 60-69 years with active or convalescent COVID-19.

The chain recombines TRBV5-4 with TRBJ2-1; D unclear. Germline-derived CDR1 and CDR2 are SGHNT and YYREEE (reference sequence). The CDR3 runs 12 residues. V gave up 4 bases and J gave up 9 bases, with 11 bases separating them. In DNA, the CDR3 is TGTGCCAGCAGCAAACCTGGGCCTGAGCAGTTCTTC. Amino acids: CASSKPGPEQFF.

CDR3 nucleotides: TGTGCCAGCAGCTCCACTGGGACTAGCGGGGTCTACGAGCAGTACTTC. It specifies CASSSTGTSGVYEQYF. V gene TRBV11-2 combines with J gene TRBJ2-7, with TRBD2 matching over 13 bases. The CDR3 contains 16 residues. Losses at the gene ends were 4 bases for V and 3 bases for J; bases not matched to a gene: 6. Germline CDR1 SGHAT, CDR2 FQNNGV.

The V call is TRBV10-3, the J call TRBJ2-3, with unresolved D. Trimming took 10 bases from V and 2 from J, leaving 16 bases between them. The CDR3 covers 14 residues. Germline assignment: CDR1 ENHRY and CDR2 SYGVKD. The CDR3 coding sequence is TGTGCCACTGGTCTAGATGAACCCACAGATACGCAGTATTTT. The encoded protein is CATGLDEPTDTQYF.

This clone was detected once. V gene TRBV5-4 combines with J gene TRBJ2-2; 10 bases match TRBD2. The CDR3 length is 16 residues. V was clipped by 5 bases and J by 5 bases; unmatched bases: 9. CDR1 and CDR2 (germline): SGHNT, YYREEE (reference sequence). This CDR3 is CASSHPLAGETGELFF. In nucleotides, the CDR3 is TGTGCCAGCAGTCACCCCCTAGCGGGAGAGACCGGGGAGCTGTTTTTT. Full variable domain (outside the CDR3, taken from reference TRBV5-4 and TRBJ2-2): ETGVTQSPTHLIKTRGQQVTLRCSSQSGHNTVSWYQQALGQGPQFIFQYYREEENGRGNFPPRFSGLQFPNYSSELNVNALELDDSALYLCASSHPLAGETGELFFGEGSRLTVL.

The CDR3 DNA sequence: TGTGCCAGCAGCCAAGATACGGCAGCAGGTACGCAGTATTTT. Residues: CASSQDTAAGTQYF. The chain uses TRBV3-1 (or the pseudogene TRBV3-2) and TRBJ2-3; D remains ambiguous. V was trimmed by 0 bases and J by 8 bases, leaving 12 bases between them. Germline V CDR1 and CDR2: LGHDT, YNNKEL (reference sequence). The CDR3 runs to 14 residues.

The rearrangement joins TRBV6-5 to TRBJ2-5, with TRBD2 matching over 11 bases. CDR3 size: 15 residues. Germline lookup yields CDR1 MNHEY and CDR2 SVGAGI. V trimming: 10 bases; J trimming: 5 bases; junction bases outside the gene matches: 12. CDR3 DNA: TGTGCCACCATTCTACTAGCGGGAGTGTGGGAGACCCAGTACTTC. This gives the protein CATILLAGVWETQYF.

This sequence joins TRBV7-7 and TRBJ1-4, with TRBD1 identical over 7 bases. Germline lookup yields CDR1 SSHAT and CDR2 FNYEAQ (reference sequence). V dropped 5 bases and J dropped 0; count of bases not matched to a gene: 3. This CDR3 comprises 15 residues. CDR3 sequence reads: CASSPGTATNEKLFF. DNA for the CDR3: TGTGCCAGCAGCCCCGGGACAGCAACTAATGAAAAACTGTTTTTT.

The chain employs TRBV11-2 and TRBJ2-3, with D unclear. CDR1 is SGHAT and CDR2 is FQNNGV in the germline V gene. Trimming took 1 base from V and 2 from J, leaving 4 bases between them. The CDR3 spans 13 residues. The CDR3 region has the DNA TGTGCCAGCAGCTTAGCCCTCACAGATACGCAGTATTTT. Protein sequence: CASSLALTDTQYF. Complete variable domain (other parts from reference TRBV11-2 and TRBJ2-3): EAGVAQSPRYKIIEKRQSVAFWCNPISGHATLYWYQQILGQGPKLLIQFQNNGVVDDSQLPKDRFSAERLKGVDSTLKIQPAKLEDSAVYLCASSLALTDTQYFGPGTRLTVL.

The chain is built from TRBV4-2 and TRBJ2-2; 11 bases match TRBD2. There are 19 residues in the CDR3. Germline V gene data show CDR1 as LGHNA and CDR2 as YNFKEQ. V lost 0 bases, J lost 0 bases, and 6 bases stayed unmatched. CDR3 bases: TGTGCCAGCAGCCAAGATCCTGGGGGACTAGCGGCGAACACCGGGGAGCTGTTTTTT. Protein product: CASSQDPGGLAANTGELFF.

The chain recombines TRBV2 with TRBJ2-7; 7 bases fit TRBD1. J was trimmed by 3 bases and V by 8 bases; bases with no gene match: 4. The CDR3 consists of 12 residues. CDR1 SNHLY and CDR2 FYNNEI come from the germline V gene. The CDR3: CASLDRFYEQYF. In nucleotides, the CDR3 is TGTGCCAGCCTGGACAGGTTCTACGAGCAGTACTTC.

The V gene is TRBV14, the J gene TRBJ2-7; 7 positions agree with TRBD1. The V gene's germline CDR1 is SGHDN and CDR2 FVKESK. This CDR3 comprises 15 residues. Germline trimming cut 1 base from V and 0 bases from J; bases unmatched to any gene: 3. CDR3 sequence (DNA): TGTGCCAGCAGCCAAGGACACAGGGGCTCCTACGAGCAGTACTTC. Translated: CASSQGHRGSYEQYF.

This clone was counted between two and nine times. The chain couples TRBV5-4 to TRBJ2-3, with 9 bases identical to TRBD2. The CDR3 runs 18 residues. Germline CDR1 is SGHNT and CDR2 is YYREEE (reference sequence). J gave up 5 bases and V 6 bases, and 19 bases lay outside the gene matches. Here the CDR3 DNA reads TGTGCCAGCAACGGGCGGGGGGGCCCCCCCGGGCCCCGAGATACGCAGTATTTT. Its protein is CASNGRGGPPGPRDTQYF.

The chain links TRBV11-3 to TRBJ1-1, with D perhaps matching TRBD1 (6 bases). The CDR3 loop spans 13 amino acids. V lost 8 bases to trimming and J lost 6 bases, with 16 bases between them. Germline lookup yields CDR1 SGHNT and CDR2 YENEEA. The CDR3 DNA follows: TGTGCCAGCGGTCGGGGGGCCTTTTCTGAAGCTTTCTTT. The encoded protein is CASGRGAFSEAFF.

The rearrangement uses TRBV19 and TRBJ1-4; 7 bases agree with TRBD1. Germline V gene lookup returns CDR1 LNHDA and CDR2 SQIVND (reference sequence). The CDR3 runs to 13 residues. J lost 9 bases, V lost 8 bases, and 9 bases had no gene match. This CDR3 is CASGSTGDKKLFF. CDR3 in DNA: TGTGCCAGTGGCTCCACAGGGGATAAAAAACTGTTTTTT.

The genes are TRBV4-1 and TRBJ1-2; 7 nucleotides agree with TRBD1. The CDR3 has 15 residues. The V gene end was trimmed by 3 bases and the J gene end by 4 bases; junction bases not matched to a gene: 8. Germline values: CDR1 MGHRA, CDR2 YSYEKL. The CDR3 DNA follows: TGCGCCAGCAGCCACGCTACAGGGGACCCCTATGGCTACACCTTC. Translated, it gives CASSHATGDPYGYTF.

The V and J genes are TRBV12-3 or TRBV12-4 and TRBJ1-2; D unresolved. The V end lost 2 bases, the J end lost 1 base, and 5 bases lay between the germline ends. This CDR3 spans 13 amino acids. CDR3 sequence reads: CASSLPGNYGYTF. In nucleotides, the CDR3 is TGTGCCAGCAGTTTACCGGGTAACTATGGCTACACCTTC.

V gene TRBV2 combines with J gene TRBJ1-5; 7 bases line up with TRBD1. This CDR3 has 14 amino acids. Germline V CDR1 and CDR2: SNHLY, FYNNEI. The V and J ends lost 8 bases and 2 bases, in that order; junction bases with no gene match: 6. The DNA for the CDR3 is TGTGCCAGCCTCCGTACAGGGGGCAATCAGCCCCAGCATTTT. Protein product: CASLRTGGNQPQHF.

This sequence joins TRBV5-4 and TRBJ1-3; 7 bases are shared with TRBD1. The CDR3 runs to 16 residues. The V and J ends lost 0 bases and 9 bases, in that order; junction bases with no gene match: 12. CDR1 SGHNT and CDR2 YYREEE come from the germline V gene (reference sequence). CDR3 DNA: TGTGCCAGCAGCTTGGGACCAAGACAGGGTGGGTCCACCATATATTTT. This gives the protein CASSLGPRQGGSTIYF.

The chain carries TRBV7-2 and TRBJ2-2, with 8 nucleotides matching TRBD2. Germline V gene data show CDR1 as SGHTA and CDR2 as FQGNSA. There are 16 residues in the CDR3. After removal of 1 base from V and 7 bases from J, the junction contained 8 bases not matched to a gene. This chain's CDR3 is CASSLVRGGSGGELFF. The CDR3 nucleotides are TGTGCCAGCAGCTTAGTGCGCGGGGGGAGCGGCGGGGAGCTGTTTTTT.

This sequence joins TRBV4-1 and TRBJ1-5; D not resolved. The CDR3 runs to 18 residues. V lost 0 bases and J lost 6, with 21 bases in between. In germline, CDR1 is MGHRA, CDR2 YSYEKL. As DNA, the CDR3 is TGCGCCAGCAGCCAAGATTTTCAGTTCCGAGTGGGCGCTCAGCCCCAGCATTTT. Translating it yields CASSQDFQFRVGAQPQHF.

V and J are TRBV2 and TRBJ1-1; the match to TRBD1 covers 9 bases. CDR1 is SNHLY and CDR2 is FYNNEI in the germline V gene. The CDR3 runs to 13 residues. V lost 7 bases, J lost 1 base, and 1 base stayed unmatched. CDR3 residues: CASKGQGNTEAFF. The CDR3 nucleotides are TGTGCCAGCAAGGGACAGGGGAACACTGAAGCTTTCTTT.

Only one count was recorded for this clone. The sample has other DNA sequences that encode this CDR3 too. This chain links TRBV28 with TRBJ2-3; 8 nucleotides align to TRBD2. CDR3 size: 14 residues. CDR1 and CDR2 from the germline V gene are MDHEN and SYDVKM. Losses at the gene ends were 6 bases for V and 2 bases for J; bases not matched to a gene: 4. Here the CDR3 DNA reads TGTGCCAGCAGCAGCGGGGGCAACACAGATACGCAGTATTTT. Its protein product is CASSSGGNTDTQYF.

The genes are TRBV9 and TRBJ2-7; 7 bases map to TRBD1. The length of the CDR3 is 15 residues. The V segment lost 0 bases and the J segment 5 bases; nucleotides outside the gene matches: 8. The V gene's germline CDR1 is SGDLS and CDR2 YYNGEE. The CDR3 nucleotides are TGTGCCAGCAGCGTAGATTTAGGGGGCCTCGACGAGCAGTACTTC. Translated: CASSVDLGGLDEQYF.

The V gene is TRBV5-1, the J gene TRBJ1-5; no definite D call. The CDR3 length is 16 residues. The V gene lost 0 bases and the J gene lost 0 bases, with 10 bases spanning the gap. CDR1 is SGHRS and CDR2 is YFSETQ in the germline V gene. CDR3 region: CASSLAGRNSNQPQHF. CDR3 nucleotide sequence: TGCGCCAGCAGCTTGGCCGGCAGGAATAGCAATCAGCCCCAGCATTTT.